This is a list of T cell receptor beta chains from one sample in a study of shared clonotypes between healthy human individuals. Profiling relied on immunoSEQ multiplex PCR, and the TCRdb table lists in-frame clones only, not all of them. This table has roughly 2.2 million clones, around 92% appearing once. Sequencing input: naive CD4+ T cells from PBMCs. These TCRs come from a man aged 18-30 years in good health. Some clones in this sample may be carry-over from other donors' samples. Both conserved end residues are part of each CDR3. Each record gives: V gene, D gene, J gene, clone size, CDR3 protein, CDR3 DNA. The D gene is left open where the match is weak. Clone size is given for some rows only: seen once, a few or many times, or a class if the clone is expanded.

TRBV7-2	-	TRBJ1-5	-	CASSLGGINSNQPQHF	TGTGCCAGCAGCTTAGGGGGGATTAATAGCAATCAGCCCCAGCATTTT
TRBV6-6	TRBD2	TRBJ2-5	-	CASSLPTSGETQYF	TGTGCCAGCAGCTTACCGACTAGCGGAGAGACCCAGTACTTC
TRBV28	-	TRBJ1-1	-	CATTEATVHTEAFF	TGTGCCACCACTGAAGCGACAGTGCACACTGAAGCTTTCTTT
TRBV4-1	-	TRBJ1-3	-	CASSQMTAYSGNTIYF	TGCGCCAGCAGCCAGATGACAGCCTACTCTGGAAACACCATATATTTT
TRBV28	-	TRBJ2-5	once	CASSFPGSREETQYF	TGTGCCAGCAGTTTTCCGGGGTCCAGGGAGGAGACCCAGTACTTC
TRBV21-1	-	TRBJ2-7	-	CASSTHVTSGRGYEQYF	TGTGCCAGCAGCACGCACGTAACTAGCGGGAGGGGATACGAGCAGTACTTC
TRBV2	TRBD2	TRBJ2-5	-	CASSRLAGGEETQYF	TGTGCCAGCAGCCGACTAGCGGGAGGGGAAGAGACCCAGTACTTC
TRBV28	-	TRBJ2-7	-	CASSWGPGRDGEQYF	TGTGCCAGCAGTTGGGGCCCGGGACGGGATGGCGAGCAGTACTTC
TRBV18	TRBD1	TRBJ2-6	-	CASSPRQGSGANVLTF	TGTGCCAGCTCACCCAGACAGGGCTCTGGGGCCAACGTCCTGACTTTC
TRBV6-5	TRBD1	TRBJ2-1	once	CASQAGDRVNREQFF	TGTGCCAGCCAGGCCGGGGACAGGGTTAATCGGGAGCAGTTCTTC
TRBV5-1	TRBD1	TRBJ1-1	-	CASSLTGDTEAFF	TGCGCCAGCAGCTTAACAGGGGACACTGAAGCTTTCTTT
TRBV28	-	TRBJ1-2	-	CASSRGRYPGYTF	TGTGCCAGCAGTCGTGGACGGTACCCAGGCTACACCTTC
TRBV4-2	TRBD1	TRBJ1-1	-	CASSQVGTGGTEAFF	TGTGCCAGCAGCCAAGTCGGGACAGGGGGCACTGAAGCTTTCTTT
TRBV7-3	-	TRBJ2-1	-	CASSPTTYSYNEQFF	TGTGCCAGCAGCCCTACTACCTATTCCTACAATGAGCAGTTCTTC
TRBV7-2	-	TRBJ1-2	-	CASSSWATGHGITF	TGTGCCAGCAGCTCCTGGGCTACAGGGCACGGTATCACCTTC
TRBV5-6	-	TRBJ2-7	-	CASSPRDTDLNEQYF	TGTGCCAGCAGCCCCCGGGACACGGACCTCAACGAGCAGTACTTC
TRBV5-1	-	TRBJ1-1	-	CASSTDRPNTEAFF	TGCGCCAGCAGCACGGACCGACCGAACACTGAAGCTTTCTTT
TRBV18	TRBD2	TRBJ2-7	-	CASSPSGLAGQAEQYF	TGTGCCAGCTCACCGTCTGGGCTAGCGGGACAAGCCGAGCAGTACTTC
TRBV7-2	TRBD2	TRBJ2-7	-	CASSYRRLAESYEQYF	TGTGCCAGCAGCTATAGAAGACTAGCGGAGTCCTACGAGCAGTACTTC
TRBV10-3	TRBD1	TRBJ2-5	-	CAIRGTEQETQYF	TGTGCCATCAGGGGGACAGAACAAGAGACCCAGTACTTC
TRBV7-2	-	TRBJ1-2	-	CASSTHAPAAGYTF	TGTGCCAGCAGCACCCACGCGCCGGCGGCTGGCTACACCTTC
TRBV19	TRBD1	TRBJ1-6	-	CATAGTGYRSPLHF	TGTGCCACGGCCGGGACAGGGTACCGTTCACCCCTCCACTTT
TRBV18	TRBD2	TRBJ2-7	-	CASSPMGPSGAYEQYF	TGTGCCAGCTCACCAATGGGGCCTAGCGGCGCTTACGAGCAGTACTTC
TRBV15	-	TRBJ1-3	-	CATSRDYWGAPGEAGNTIYF	TGTGCCACCAGCAGAGATTATTGGGGGGCGCCGGGGGAAGCTGGAAACACCATATATTTT
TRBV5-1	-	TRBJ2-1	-	CASSLINEQFF	TGCGCCAGCAGCTTGATTAACGAGCAGTTCTTC
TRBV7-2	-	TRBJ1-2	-	CASSPGFNNYGYTF	TGTGCCAGCAGCCCGGGATTTAATAACTATGGCTACACCTTC
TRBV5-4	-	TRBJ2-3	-	CASSLRRNTDTQYF	TGTGCCAGCAGCTTACGGCGAAACACAGATACGCAGTATTTT
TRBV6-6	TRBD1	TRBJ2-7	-	CASSRDRGYVYEQYF	TGTGCCAGCAGTAGGGACAGGGGGTATGTCTACGAGCAGTACTTC
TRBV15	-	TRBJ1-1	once	CATSRNGASWVAEAFF	TGTGCCACCAGCAGAAATGGGGCCTCGTGGGTGGCTGAAGCTTTCTTT
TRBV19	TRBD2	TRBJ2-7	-	CASSIRRTSGSSEQYF	TGTGCCAGTAGTATTCGCCGGACTAGCGGGAGTTCCGAGCAGTACTTC
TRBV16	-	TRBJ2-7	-	CASSASAFSGSYEQYF	TGTGCCAGCAGCGCCTCGGCTTTTTCCGGTTCCTACGAGCAGTACTTC
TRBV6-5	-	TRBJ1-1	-	CATGRRRPAFF	TGTGCCACGGGCCGAAGGCGTCCGGCTTTCTTT
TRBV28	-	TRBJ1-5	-	CASSFQGAGEQPQHF	TGTGCCAGCAGTTTTCAGGGAGCTGGGGAACAGCCCCAGCATTTT
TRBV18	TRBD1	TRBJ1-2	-	CASSPVRGDGYTF	TGTGCCAGCTCACCAGTCAGGGGGGATGGCTACACCTTC
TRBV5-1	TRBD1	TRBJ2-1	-	CASSPMGQGARNEQFF	TGCGCCAGCAGCCCAATGGGACAGGGGGCGCGGAATGAGCAGTTCTTC
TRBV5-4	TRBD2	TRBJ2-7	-	CASSPRASGSFDEQYF	TGTGCCAGCAGCCCCCGGGCTAGCGGGAGTTTCGACGAGCAGTACTTC
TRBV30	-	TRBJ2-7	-	CAWSVPFRGIYEQYF	TGTGCCTGGAGTGTTCCTTTCCGGGGGATCTACGAGCAGTACTTC
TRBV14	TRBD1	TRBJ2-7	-	CASSQDPAGTGRDEQYF	TGTGCCAGCAGCCAAGATCCAGCCGGGACAGGGCGGGACGAGCAGTACTTC
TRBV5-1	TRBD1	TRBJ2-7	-	CANFTWTGERTYEQYF	TGCGCCAACTTTACCTGGACAGGGGAACGTACCTACGAGCAGTACTTC
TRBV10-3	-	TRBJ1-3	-	CAISDMGSSGNTIYF	TGTGCCATCAGTGATATGGGAAGCTCTGGAAACACCATATATTTT
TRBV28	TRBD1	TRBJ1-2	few	CASGFDRVSYGYTF	TGTGCCAGCGGGTTCGACAGGGTGAGCTATGGCTACACCTTC
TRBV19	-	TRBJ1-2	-	CASSIWQSTNYGYTF	TGTGCCAGTAGTATATGGCAGTCAACTAACTATGGCTACACCTTC
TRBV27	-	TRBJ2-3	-	CASSFEASLYTDTQYF	TGTGCCAGCAGTTTCGAGGCTAGCCTCTACACAGATACGCAGTATTTT
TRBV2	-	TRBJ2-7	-	CASSEAHRVTYEQYF	TGTGCCAGCAGTGAAGCGCATAGGGTCACCTACGAGCAGTACTTC
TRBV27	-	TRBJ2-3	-	CASSLRGTTQYF	TGTGCCAGCAGTTTACGTGGGACGACGCAGTATTTT
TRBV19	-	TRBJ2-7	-	CASSVNDGYEQYF	TGTGCCAGTAGTGTTAACGATGGCTACGAGCAGTACTTC